Following are 23 T cell receptor beta chains from one sample sequenced in a study of blood T cell repertoires in COVID-19. Profiling relied on immunoSEQ multiplex PCR, and the TCRdb table lists in-frame clones only, not all of them. The sample yields under 200,000 clones, about 74% seen once. Sequenced input: peripheral blood. All receptors come from a man aged 60-69 years with acute or convalescent COVID-19.

The V gene is TRBV9, the J gene TRBJ2-7; 9 bases are a match to TRBD2. Germline-derived CDR1 and CDR2 are SGDLS and YYNGEE. This CDR3 contains 17 residues. V dropped 4 bases and J dropped 2; count of bases not matched to a gene: 13. Here the CDR3 reads CASSSPGSGGPTYEQYF. For the CDR3, the DNA is TGTGCCAGCAGCTCCCCGGGGAGCGGGGGGCCTACCTACGAGCAGTACTTC.

This chain uses TRBV7-9 with TRBJ1-6; unclear D gene. The ends were cut back, 1 base at V and 13 bases at J, with 11 bases in the middle. The CDR3 totals 13 residues. The germline gives CDR1 SEHNR, CDR2 FQNEAQ (reference sequence). For the CDR3, the DNA is TGTGCCAGCAGCTTAGGCTCGGTAGCGCCCCTCCACTTT. Protein sequence: CASSLGSVAPLHF.

The chain couples TRBV11-2 to TRBJ1-1; no clear D gene. The CDR3 totals 15 residues. The germline V and J ends were trimmed by 4 bases and 0 bases, with 12 bases remaining between them. The germline V gene encodes CDR1 SGHAT and CDR2 FQNNGV. The CDR3 is CASSSAADLNTEAFF. The CDR3 nucleotides read TGTGCCAGCAGCTCCGCGGCCGACTTGAACACTGAAGCTTTCTTT.

The V and J genes are TRBV27 and TRBJ2-7; 9 nucleotides align to TRBD1. The CDR3 runs to 15 residues. Germline V CDR1 and CDR2: MNHEY, SMNVEV (reference sequence). J gave up 0 bases and V 5 bases, and 5 bases lay outside the gene matches. CDR3: CASSAYRGLSYEQYF. The DNA of the CDR3 is TGTGCCAGCAGTGCGTACAGGGGGCTCTCCTACGAGCAGTACTTC.

This clone showed up just a few times. The V call is TRBV7-8, the J call TRBJ1-1; weak D call: TRBD1 (6 bases). V lost 6 bases and J 0 bases, leaving 20 bases between the germline ends. Germline V lookup: CDR1 SGHVS, CDR2 FQNEAQ. This CDR3 contains 17 residues. This CDR3 is CASRENREPLMNTEAFF. The CDR3 bases are TGTGCCAGCAGGGAGAACAGGGAGCCTTTAATGAACACTGAAGCTTTCTTT.

The chain employs TRBV6-5 and TRBJ1-4; possibly TRBD1 for D (6 bases). CDR3 length equals 13 residues. Germline-derived CDR1 and CDR2 are MNHEY and SVGAGI. V was trimmed by 5 bases and J by 5 bases, leaving 9 bases between them. Here the CDR3 reads CASSTDRNEKLFF. CDR3 coding DNA: TGTGCCAGCAGTACCGACAGGAATGAAAAACTGTTTTTT.

J is TRBJ2-7 and V is TRBV11-1; 8 bases are a match to TRBD1. CDR1 is SGHAT and CDR2 is FQDESV in the germline V gene (reference sequence). V lost 5 bases to trimming and J lost 2 bases; unmatched junction nucleotides: 5. This CDR3 is 14 amino acids long. CDR3 in amino acids: CASSGTGLTYEQYF. The CDR3 coding sequence is TGTGCCAGCAGCGGGACAGGTTTGACCTACGAGCAGTACTTC.

This chain links TRBV10-1 with TRBJ2-7, with a tentative D call TRBD2 (5 bases). Trimming left V 10 bases short and J 0 bases short, with 10 bases between. The CDR3 has 12 amino acids. Germline V CDR1 and CDR2: WNHNN, SYGVQD (reference sequence). CDR3 in amino acids: CATSRSSYEQYF. The CDR3 nucleotides are TGCGCCACTAGCAGAAGCTCCTACGAGCAGTACTTC.

The V gene is TRBV4-1, the J gene TRBJ2-1; possible D gene TRBD2, 6 bases. The ends were cut back, 4 bases at V and 0 bases at J, with 13 bases in the middle. The CDR3 is 16 amino acids. Germline V gives CDR1 MGHRA, CDR2 YSYEKL. In DNA form, the CDR3 reads TGCGCCAGCAGCCTATCCGGGACTTACTCCTACAATGAGCAGTTCTTC. Translation gives CASSLSGTYSYNEQFF.

The J gene is TRBJ1-4, the V gene TRBV7-6; a possible D gene is TRBD1 (6 bases). From germline, CDR1 is SGHVS and CDR2 FNYEAQ. Trimming took off 0 bases at V and 6 bases at J, with 8 bases between the two ends. This CDR3 has 14 residues. The DNA for the CDR3 is TGTGCCAGCAGCTTAGCAGGGGGTGATGAAAAACTGTTTTTT. It is translated as CASSLAGGDEKLFF.

The CDR3 loop reads CASRSVQHEAFF. CDR3 DNA: TGTGCCAGCAGATCGGTACAGCATGAAGCTTTCTTT. The rearrangement joins TRBV12-3 or TRBV12-4 to TRBJ1-1; D remains ambiguous. Between the trimmed V and J ends, which lost 6 bases and 7 bases, there was a span of 12 bases. The CDR3 consists of 12 residues.

This clone was counted a single time. The rearrangement uses TRBV3-1 (or the pseudogene TRBV3-2) and TRBJ2-3, with D perhaps matching TRBD1 (5 bases). Germline V gene lookup returns CDR1 LGHDT and CDR2 YNNKEL (reference sequence). This CDR3 comprises 16 residues. Deletions cut 3 bases from V and 2 bases from J, with 15 bases between. DNA of the CDR3: TGTGCCAGCAGCCAGCCGACAGACAAAAACACAGATACGCAGTATTTT. Amino acid sequence: CASSQPTDKNTDTQYF.

The chain has TRBV27 and TRBJ2-1; 8 bases are a match to TRBD1. In germline, CDR1 is MNHEY, CDR2 SMNVEV (reference sequence). The trim removed 3 bases at V and 7 bases at J, leaving 8 bases unmatched. The CDR3 is 15 residues long. The DNA for the CDR3 is TGTGCCAGCAGTTTCCTCGGACAGGGTAGGAATGAGCAGTTCTTC. Encoded protein: CASSFLGQGRNEQFF.

The V call is TRBV24-1, the J call TRBJ2-7, with TRBD1 matching over 9 bases. This CDR3 is 13 amino acids long. V lost 6 bases, J lost 5 bases, and 4 bases stayed unmatched. Germline V CDR1 and CDR2: KGHDR, SFDVKD. The CDR3 DNA follows: TGTGCCACCAGTAGGCGGGACAGGGACGAGCAGTACTTC. This sequence encodes CATSRRDRDEQYF.

This sequence joins TRBV15 and TRBJ2-5; tentatively, D is TRBD1 (6 bases). The CDR3 length is 16 residues. Deletions cut 3 bases from V and 1 base from J, with 15 bases between. Germline CDR1 and CDR2: LNHNV and YYDKDF (reference sequence). The CDR3 nucleotides read TGTGCCACCAGCAGTGCCACTGGACAGCTCCAAGAGACCCAGTACTTC. It is translated as CATSSATGQLQETQYF. The variable domain in full, completed from reference TRBV15 and TRBJ2-5, reads DAMVIQNPRYQVTQFGKPVTLSCSQTLNHNVMYWYQQKSSQAPKLLFHYYDKDFNNEADTPDNFQSRRPNTSFCFLDIRSPGLGDTAMYLCATSSATGQLQETQYFGPGTRLLVL.

The gene calls are TRBV20-1 and TRBJ2-5; the match to TRBD1 covers 8 bases. The germline V gene has CDR1 DFQATT and CDR2 SNEGSKA (reference sequence). This CDR3 has 14 amino acids. Trimming cost V 3 bases and J 3 bases; bases outside gene matches: 6. Written as DNA, the CDR3 is TGCAGTGCTAGTATCCCACAGGGGGAAGAGACCCAGTACTTC. This translates into CSASIPQGEETQYF.

The gene calls are TRBV27 and TRBJ2-1, with a weak D call TRBD1 (6 bases). V dropped 2 bases and J dropped 4 bases, with 12 bases sitting between them. The CDR3 spans 15 residues. The germline V gene encodes CDR1 MNHEY and CDR2 SMNVEV (reference sequence). As DNA, the CDR3 is TGTGCCAGCAGTTTACTGGGGCAGGGGTACAATGAGCAGTTCTTC. Amino acids: CASSLLGQGYNEQFF.

The chain joins TRBV5-4 to TRBJ1-2, with 9 bases lining up with TRBD1. This CDR3 is built from 13 residues. Germline values: CDR1 SGHNT, CDR2 YYREEE (reference sequence). The junction had 1 base not matched to a gene; V was cut back by 5 bases and J by 2 bases. CDR3: CASRDRGNYGYTF. CDR3 sequence (DNA): TGTGCCAGCAGGGACAGGGGAAACTATGGCTACACCTTC.

The gene calls are TRBV10-3 and TRBJ2-3, with TRBD2 matching over 11 bases. CDR1 and CDR2 from the germline V gene are ENHRY and SYGVKD. The J segment lost 2 bases and the V segment lost 6 bases, leaving 7 bases of the junction unmatched. The CDR3 extends over 16 amino acids. The CDR3 loop reads CAISLAGGSNTDTQYF. Here the CDR3 DNA reads TGTGCCATCAGCCTAGCGGGGGGTTCTAACACAGATACGCAGTATTTT.

The chain is built from TRBV7-8 and TRBJ2-5; 10 nucleotides align to TRBD1. V lost 2 bases to trimming and J lost 4 bases; unmatched junction nucleotides: 4. The CDR3 runs 15 residues. From germline, CDR1 is SGHVS and CDR2 FQNEAQ. The CDR3, as DNA: TGTGCCAGCAGCTTATGGGGGACAGGGGCAGAGACCCAGTACTTC. Amino acid sequence: CASSLWGTGAETQYF.

In this sample, this clone turned up once. The chain is built from TRBV18 and TRBJ2-7; 8 bases line up with TRBD2. CDR3 size: 15 residues. V gave up 2 bases and J gave up 2 bases; unmatched junction bases: 5. Germline loops: CDR1 KGHSH, CDR2 LQKENI. In DNA, the CDR3 is TGTGCCAGCTCACCAACTTCCGGGGGGGCCTACGAGCAGTACTTC. It is translated as CASSPTSGGAYEQYF.

The chain uses TRBV12-3 or TRBV12-4 and TRBJ1-2; a weak D match, TRBD1 (6 bases). Trimming left V 5 bases short and J 7 bases short, with 11 bases between. The CDR3 length is 12 residues. The DNA of the CDR3 is TGTGCCAGCAGTCCAACAGGGATTGGCTACACCTTC. It specifies CASSPTGIGYTF.

The chain carries TRBV5-1 and TRBJ1-3; 8 bases are shared with TRBD1. The germline V gene has CDR1 SGHRS and CDR2 YFSETQ. The length of the CDR3 is 19 residues. The trim removed 4 bases at V and 0 bases at J, leaving 15 bases unmatched. The CDR3 region is CASSPMAGTGPSSGNTIYF. The CDR3 DNA reads as TGCGCCAGCAGCCCAATGGCCGGGACAGGTCCAAGCTCTGGAAACACCATATATTTT.